Detailed here is one T cell receptor (beta chain). Its target is not known. Produced via immunoSEQ multiplex PCR; TCRdb's table is partial and in-frame only. The sample contains more than 100,000 clones, roughly nine tenths of which appear only once. These data come from a study of T cell responses to AZD1222 COVID-19 vaccine. The germline CDR1 and CDR2 sequences are MDHEN and SYDVKM. This CDR3 is built from 12 residues. V lost 5 bases and J lost 4, with 9 bases in between. Study results and limitations: Females made up more of the donors, who were largely white British, and clonal diversity may have come out too low.

The TCR originated in an adult in good health. The material sequenced was peripheral blood, taken on day 0 of AZD1222 vaccination. The chain joins TRBV28 to TRBJ2-7, with D perhaps matching TRBD1 (6 bases). The CDR3 DNA is TGTGCCAGCAGTCCTGGACAGTACGAGCAGTACTTC. This translates into CASSPGQYEQYF.